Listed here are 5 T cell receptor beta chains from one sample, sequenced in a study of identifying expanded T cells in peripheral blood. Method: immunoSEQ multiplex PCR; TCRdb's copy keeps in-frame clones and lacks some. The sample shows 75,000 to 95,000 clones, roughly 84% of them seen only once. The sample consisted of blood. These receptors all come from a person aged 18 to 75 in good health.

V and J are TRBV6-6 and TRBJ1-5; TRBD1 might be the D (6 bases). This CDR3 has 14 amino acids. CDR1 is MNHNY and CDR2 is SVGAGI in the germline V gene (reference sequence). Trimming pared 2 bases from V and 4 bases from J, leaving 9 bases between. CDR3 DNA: TGTGCCAGCAGTTACCGCAGGGGAAATCAGCCCCAGCATTTT. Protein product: CASSYRRGNQPQHF.

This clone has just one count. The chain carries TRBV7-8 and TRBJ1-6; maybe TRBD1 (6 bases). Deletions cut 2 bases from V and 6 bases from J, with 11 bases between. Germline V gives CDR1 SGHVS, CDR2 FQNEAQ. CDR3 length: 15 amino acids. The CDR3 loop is CASSLLGQTNSPLHF. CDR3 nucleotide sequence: TGTGCCAGCAGCTTATTGGGACAAACTAATTCACCCCTCCACTTT.

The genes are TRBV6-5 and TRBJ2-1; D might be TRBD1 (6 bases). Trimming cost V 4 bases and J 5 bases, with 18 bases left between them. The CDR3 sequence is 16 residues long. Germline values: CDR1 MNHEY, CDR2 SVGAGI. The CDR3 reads CASSFLLDYRDNEQFF. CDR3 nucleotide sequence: TGTGCCAGCAGTTTTCTCCTCGACTACAGGGACAATGAGCAGTTCTTC.

The CDR3 region is CAWSEVTGGYQPQHF. The CDR3 nucleotides read TGTGCCTGGAGTGAGGTAACAGGGGGTTATCAGCCCCAGCATTTT. The chain couples TRBV30 to TRBJ1-5; 8 bases agree with TRBD1. This CDR3 spans 15 amino acids. Germline lookup yields CDR1 GTSNPN and CDR2 SVGIG (reference sequence). V lost 1 base and J lost 5; bases outside the gene matches: 7.

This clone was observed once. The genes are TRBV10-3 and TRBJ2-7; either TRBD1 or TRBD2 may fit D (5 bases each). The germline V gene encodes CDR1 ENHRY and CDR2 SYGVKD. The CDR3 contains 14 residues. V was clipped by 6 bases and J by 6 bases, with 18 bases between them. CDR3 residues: CAISPGIRDVEQYF. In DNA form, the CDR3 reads TGTGCCATCAGCCCCGGGATCCGGGACGTCGAGCAGTACTTC.